This T cell receptor beta chain was captured by sequencing in a study of blood T cell repertoires in COVID-19. The germline CDR1 and CDR2 sequences are LGHDT and YNNKEL (reference sequence). The CDR3 is 15 amino acids. V lost 4 bases and J lost 5; bases outside the gene matches: 8. This clone was seen more than once but under ten times. Clones were read by immunoSEQ multiplex PCR, and TCRdb kept only the in-frame ones, dropping some. The sample has some 87,000 clones; about 84% are singletons. The sequenced material came from peripheral blood. The rearrangement uses TRBV3-1 (or the pseudogene TRBV3-2) and TRBJ1-1, with 9 bases matching TRBD1. This receptor was identified in a human donor in a cohort sampled during active COVID-19. In nucleotides, the CDR3 is TGTGCCAGCAGCCCCGGGACAGGGCTGAGAACTGAAGCTTTCTTT. Encoded protein: CASSPGTGLRTEAFF.